One sample yielded the 20 T cell receptor beta chains listed below, sequenced in a study of blood T cell repertoires in COVID-19. The protocol was immunoSEQ multiplex PCR, while the TCRdb copy is restricted to in-frame clones and leaves out a portion. The sample contains about 330,000 clones, 89% of which appear only once. The sequenced sample consisted of peripheral blood. These receptors came from a man between 18 and 29 years old who had recovered from COVID-19.

The V and J genes are TRBV13 and TRBJ2-7, with a weak D call TRBD2 (5 bases). Trimming removed 6 bases at V and 4 bases at J, with 16 bases between. CDR3 length: 14 amino acids. Germline CDR1 PRHDT, CDR2 FYEKMQ (reference sequence). CDR3 sequence (DNA): TGTGCCAGCAGTCAAGACGGGAAGCGATACGAGCAGTACTTC. Translation gives CASSQDGKRYEQYF.

The CDR3 DNA reads as TGCAGTGCTAGTTCAGGGGGCGCGGAGCAGCCCCAGCATTTT. It encodes CSASSGGAEQPQHF. V usage is TRBV20-1 and J usage is TRBJ1-5, with 8 bases aligning to TRBD1. The CDR3 sequence is 14 residues long. V trimming: 3 bases; J trimming: 7 bases; junction bases outside the gene matches: 8. Germline lookup yields CDR1 DFQATT and CDR2 SNEGSKA (reference sequence).

This chain links TRBV6-2 or TRBV6-3 with TRBJ1-1; D call uncertain. The CDR3 is 15 amino acids. Trimming shortened V by 0 bases and J by 3 bases, and 11 bases separated the two germline ends. The V gene's germline CDR1 is MNHEY and CDR2 SVGEGT. CDR3 amino acids: CASSYSPGLDTEAFF. CDR3 bases: TGTGCCAGCAGTTACTCCCCGGGATTGGACACTGAAGCTTTCTTT.

J is TRBJ2-7 and V is TRBV14; D is possibly TRBD1 (6 bases). Trimming cost V 3 bases and J 6 bases, with 15 bases left between them. The CDR3 length is 14 residues. Germline V lookup: CDR1 SGHDN, CDR2 FVKESK. In DNA form, the CDR3 reads TGTGCCAGCAGCCATTTCATCTTGGACAGCGAGCAGTACTTC. Translation gives CASSHFILDSEQYF.

The chain links TRBV4-3 to TRBJ2-5; no clear D. Trimming shortened V by 0 bases and J by 3 bases, and 11 bases separated the two germline ends. Germline assignment: CDR1 LGHNA and CDR2 YSLEER. There are 15 residues in the CDR3. The CDR3 loop is CASSQEGGYEETQYF. DNA of the CDR3: TGCGCCAGCAGCCAAGAAGGCGGCTATGAAGAGACCCAGTACTTC.

The rearrangement uses TRBV7-3 and TRBJ2-3; D is perhaps TRBD2 (6 bases). Trimming removed 1 base from V and 0 bases from J, with 17 bases in between. Germline loops: CDR1 SGHTA, CDR2 FQGTGA. The CDR3 totals 18 residues. CDR3 amino acids: CASSLMGSAGTSTDTQYF. CDR3 coding DNA: TGTGCCAGCAGCTTAATGGGAAGTGCGGGGACTAGCACAGATACGCAGTATTTT.

The gene calls are TRBV15 and TRBJ1-2; no clear D gene. Trimming cost V 4 bases and J 11 bases, with 20 bases left between them. Germline CDR1 and CDR2: LNHNV and YYDKDF (reference sequence). The CDR3 has 14 residues. The CDR3 here is CATSIGLLTRGYTF. Written as DNA, the CDR3 is TGTGCCACCAGCATAGGCCTATTAACGCGAGGTTACACCTTC.

The rearrangement uses TRBV24-1 and TRBJ1-1; D is perhaps TRBD1 (5 bases). With 7 bases removed from V and 0 bases from J, the gap between germline ends came to 8 bases. The CDR3 covers 13 residues. In germline, CDR1 is KGHDR, CDR2 SFDVKD. The CDR3 loop reads CATSDSLNTEAFF. CDR3 nucleotides: TGTGCCACCAGCGACAGTTTGAACACTGAAGCTTTCTTT.

This clone was detected a few times. The chain carries TRBV29-1 and TRBJ1-2; 7 nucleotides line up with TRBD1. The CDR3 length is 13 residues. The trim removed 6 bases at V and 2 bases at J, leaving 6 bases unmatched. The germline V gene encodes CDR1 SQVTM and CDR2 ANQGSEA. The CDR3 DNA follows: TGCAGCGTCCTTACAGGGGCGAACTATGGCTACACCTTC. This sequence encodes CSVLTGANYGYTF.

This chain links TRBV6-5 with TRBJ1-1, with no clear D. This CDR3 comprises 14 residues. Per germline, CDR1 MNHEY and CDR2 SVGAGI. Trimming stripped 2 bases from V and 1 base from J, with 8 bases between. The CDR3 sequence is CASSYTPGNTEAFF. The CDR3 DNA reads TGTGCCAGCAGTTACACCCCAGGGAACACTGAAGCTTTCTTT.

This clone has a handful of counts. J is TRBJ1-2 and V is TRBV2; TRBD1 might be the D (6 bases). CDR1 is SNHLY, CDR2 FYNNEI, per germline. The CDR3 is 15 amino acids. The V gene lost 2 bases and the J gene lost 7 bases, with 17 bases spanning the gap. The CDR3 is CASSELQGTVVGYTF. DNA of the CDR3: TGTGCCAGCAGTGAACTGCAGGGGACGGTCGTTGGCTACACCTTC.

The chain recombines TRBV5-6 with TRBJ2-3, with 10 bases aligning to TRBD1. Germline CDR1 SGHDT, CDR2 YYEEEE. The CDR3 runs 16 residues. V lost 3 bases to trimming and J lost 6 bases; unmatched junction nucleotides: 10. The CDR3 loop is CASSSRDRGRGDTQYF. The CDR3 coding sequence is TGTGCCAGCAGCTCCCGAGACAGGGGGCGCGGTGATACGCAGTATTTT.

The chain couples TRBV25-1 to TRBJ2-5; D is perhaps TRBD2 (6 bases). V lost 4 bases, J lost 5 bases, and 11 bases lay in between. This CDR3 region has 13 residues. Germline CDR1 and CDR2: MGHDK and SYGVNS. The CDR3 DNA follows: TGTGCCAGCAGTGTTGGACTAAGGGAGACCCAGTACTTC. Amino acid sequence: CASSVGLRETQYF.

V and J are TRBV11-2 and TRBJ2-3; D may be TRBD2 (6 bases). The CDR3 is made up of 16 amino acids. From germline, CDR1 is SGHAT and CDR2 FQNNGV. Trimming took off 1 base at V and 0 bases at J, with 11 bases between the two ends. The CDR3 sequence: CASSLGGAGSTDTQYF. The CDR3 DNA follows: TGTGCCAGCAGCTTAGGTGGGGCGGGGAGCACAGATACGCAGTATTTT.

This rearrangement joins TRBV5-1 to TRBJ2-1; 8 positions agree with TRBD2. The CDR3 has 16 amino acids. The ends lost 1 base at V and 0 bases at J; junction bases unmatched: 3. Per germline, CDR1 SGHRS and CDR2 YFSETQ. In DNA form, the CDR3 reads TGCGCCAGCAGCTTGAACGGGAGGGCCTCCTACAATGAGCAGTTCTTC. This sequence encodes CASSLNGRASYNEQFF.

This clone has only one observation. This chain joins TRBV19 and TRBJ1-5; D remains ambiguous. The V gene lost 5 bases and the J gene lost 3 bases, with 14 bases spanning the gap. Germline V gene data show CDR1 as LNHDA and CDR2 as SQIVND (reference sequence). This CDR3 has 15 amino acids. The chain's CDR3 is CASSFIGGLNQPQHF. CDR3 coding DNA: TGTGCCAGTAGTTTTATTGGCGGACTCAATCAGCCCCAGCATTTT.

The V gene is TRBV12-1, the J gene TRBJ2-7; TRBD2, the table's D call, was not compared with the DNA. TRBV12-1 is designated a pseudogene. The CDR3 runs to 16 residues. CDR3 protein: CASSPPVASGRAQQYF. DNA for the CDR3: TGTGCCAGCAGCCCCCCCGTTGCTAGCGGGAGGGCTCAGCAGTACTTC.

The chain has TRBV7-8 and TRBJ2-7; a possible D gene is TRBD1 (6 bases). Germline V gene lookup returns CDR1 SGHVS and CDR2 FQNEAQ. V gave up 1 base and J gave up 6 bases, with 7 bases separating them. CDR3 length: 12 residues. The CDR3 here is CASSLEGGEQYF. CDR3 DNA sequence: TGTGCCAGCAGCTTAGAAGGGGGCGAGCAGTACTTC.

This clone was seen a few times. This chain joins TRBV4-1 and TRBJ1-1; 7 nucleotides line up with TRBD1. This CDR3 region has 16 residues. CDR1 MGHRA and CDR2 YSYEKL come from the germline V gene. Trimming cost V 0 bases and J 4 bases; bases outside gene matches: 8. In DNA, the CDR3 is TGCGCCAGCAGCCAAGAAGGGGGCACCTGGGTCACTGAAGCTTTCTTT. It yields the protein CASSQEGGTWVTEAFF.

This clone has a handful of counts. The chain has TRBV4-1 and TRBJ2-1; TRBD2 aligns across 7 bases. Trimming cost V 2 bases and J 3 bases; bases outside gene matches: 7. This CDR3 contains 16 residues. Germline V gene data show CDR1 as MGHRA and CDR2 as YSYEKL. The CDR3 DNA sequence: TGCGCCAGCAGCCAACTGAGCGGGACGATCTACAATGAGCAGTTCTTC. Residues: CASSQLSGTIYNEQFF.